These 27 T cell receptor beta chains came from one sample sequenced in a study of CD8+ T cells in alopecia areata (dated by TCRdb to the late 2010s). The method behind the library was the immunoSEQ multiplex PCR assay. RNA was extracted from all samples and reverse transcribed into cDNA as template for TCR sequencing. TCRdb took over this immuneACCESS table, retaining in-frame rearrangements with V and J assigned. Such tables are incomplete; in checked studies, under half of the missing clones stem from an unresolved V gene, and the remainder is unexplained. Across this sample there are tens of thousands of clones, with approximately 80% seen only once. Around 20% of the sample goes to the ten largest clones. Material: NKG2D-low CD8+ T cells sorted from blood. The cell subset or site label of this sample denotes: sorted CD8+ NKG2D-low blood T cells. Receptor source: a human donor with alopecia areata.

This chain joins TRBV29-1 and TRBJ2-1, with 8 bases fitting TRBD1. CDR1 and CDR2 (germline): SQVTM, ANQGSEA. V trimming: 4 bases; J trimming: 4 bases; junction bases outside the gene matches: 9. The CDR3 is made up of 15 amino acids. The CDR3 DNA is TGCAGCGTTGTGGCGATAGGGACAGGTTACAATGAGCAGTTCTTC. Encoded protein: CSVVAIGTGYNEQFF.

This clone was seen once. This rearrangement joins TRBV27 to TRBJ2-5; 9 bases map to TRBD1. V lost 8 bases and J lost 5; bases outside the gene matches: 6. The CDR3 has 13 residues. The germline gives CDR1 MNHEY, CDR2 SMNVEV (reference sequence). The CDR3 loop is CASGQGFGETQYF. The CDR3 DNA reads TGTGCCAGCGGACAGGGGTTTGGGGAGACCCAGTACTTC.

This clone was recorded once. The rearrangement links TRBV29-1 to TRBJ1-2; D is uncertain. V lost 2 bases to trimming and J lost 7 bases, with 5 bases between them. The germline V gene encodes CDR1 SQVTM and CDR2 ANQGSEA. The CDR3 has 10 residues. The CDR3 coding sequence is TGCAGCGTTGAATCGAGTGGCTACACCTTC. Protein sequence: CSVESSGYTF.

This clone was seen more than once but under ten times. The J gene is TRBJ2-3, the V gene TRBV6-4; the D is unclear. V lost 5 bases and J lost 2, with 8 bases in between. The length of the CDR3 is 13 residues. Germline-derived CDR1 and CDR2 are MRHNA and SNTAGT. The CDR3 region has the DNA TGTGCCAGCAGTTCTGGGGACACAGATACGCAGTATTTT. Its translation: CASSSGDTDTQYF.

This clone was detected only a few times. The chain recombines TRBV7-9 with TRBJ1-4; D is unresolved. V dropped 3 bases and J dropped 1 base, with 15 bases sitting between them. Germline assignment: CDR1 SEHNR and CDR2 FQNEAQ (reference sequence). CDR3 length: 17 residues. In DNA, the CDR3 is TGTGCCAGCAGCTTCGTTCACGAGGTGCTAACTAATGAAAAACTGTTTTTT. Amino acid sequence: CASSFVHEVLTNEKLFF.

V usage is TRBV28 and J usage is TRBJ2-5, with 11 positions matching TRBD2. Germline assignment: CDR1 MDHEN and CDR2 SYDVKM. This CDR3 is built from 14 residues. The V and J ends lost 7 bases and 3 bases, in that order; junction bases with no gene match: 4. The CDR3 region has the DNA TGTGCCAGCAACTTACTAGCGGGAGAAGAGACCCAGTACTTC. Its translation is CASNLLAGEETQYF.

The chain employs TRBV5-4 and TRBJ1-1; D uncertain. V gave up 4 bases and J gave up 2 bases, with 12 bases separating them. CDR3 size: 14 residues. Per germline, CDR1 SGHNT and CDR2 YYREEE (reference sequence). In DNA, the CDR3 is TGTGCCAGCAGCCCACCGGGTGCAAACACTGAAGCTTTCTTT. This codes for CASSPPGANTEAFF.

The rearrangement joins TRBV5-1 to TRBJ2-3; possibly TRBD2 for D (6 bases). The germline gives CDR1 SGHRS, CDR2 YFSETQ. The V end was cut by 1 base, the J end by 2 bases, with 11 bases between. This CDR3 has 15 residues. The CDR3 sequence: CASSLRGSITDTQYF. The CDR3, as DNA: TGCGCCAGCAGCTTGCGGGGGAGCATCACAGATACGCAGTATTTT.

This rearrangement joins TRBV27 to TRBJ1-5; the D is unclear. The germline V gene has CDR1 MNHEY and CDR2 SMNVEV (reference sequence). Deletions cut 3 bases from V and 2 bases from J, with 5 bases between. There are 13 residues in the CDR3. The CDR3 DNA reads TGTGCCAGCAGTTTCAGTGGCAATCAGCCCCAGCATTTT. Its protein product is CASSFSGNQPQHF.

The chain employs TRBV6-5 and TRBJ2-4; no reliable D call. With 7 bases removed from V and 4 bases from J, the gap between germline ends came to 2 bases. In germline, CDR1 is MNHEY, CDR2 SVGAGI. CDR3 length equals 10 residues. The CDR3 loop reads CASKKNIQYF. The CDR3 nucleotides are TGTGCCAGCAAAAAAAACATTCAGTACTTC.

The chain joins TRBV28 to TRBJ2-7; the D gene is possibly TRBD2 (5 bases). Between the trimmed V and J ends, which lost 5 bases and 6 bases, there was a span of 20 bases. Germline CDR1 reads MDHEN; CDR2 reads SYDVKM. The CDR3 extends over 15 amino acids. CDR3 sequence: CASSTPRFFGGEQYF. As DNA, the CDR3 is TGTGCCAGCAGTACGCCCCGTTTTTTCGGAGGCGAGCAGTACTTC.

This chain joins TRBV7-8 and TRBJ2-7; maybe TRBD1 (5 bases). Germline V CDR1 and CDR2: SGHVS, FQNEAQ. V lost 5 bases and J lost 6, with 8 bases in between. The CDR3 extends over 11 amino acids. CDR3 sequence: CASSTDSEQYF. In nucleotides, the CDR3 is TGTGCCAGCAGCACTGACAGCGAGCAGTACTTC. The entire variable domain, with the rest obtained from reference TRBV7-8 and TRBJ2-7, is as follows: GAGVSQSPRYKVAKRGQDVALRCDPISGHVSLFWYQQALGQGPEFLTYFQNEAQLDKSGLPSDRFFAERPEGSVSTLKIQRTQQEDSAVYLCASSTDSEQYFGPGTRLTVT.

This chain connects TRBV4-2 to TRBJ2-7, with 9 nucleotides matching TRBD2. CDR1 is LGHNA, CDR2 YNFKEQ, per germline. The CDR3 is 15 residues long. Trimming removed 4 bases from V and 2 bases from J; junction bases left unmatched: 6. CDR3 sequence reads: CASSRETSGTYEQYF. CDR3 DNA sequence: TGTGCCAGCAGCCGGGAGACTAGCGGAACCTACGAGCAGTACTTC.

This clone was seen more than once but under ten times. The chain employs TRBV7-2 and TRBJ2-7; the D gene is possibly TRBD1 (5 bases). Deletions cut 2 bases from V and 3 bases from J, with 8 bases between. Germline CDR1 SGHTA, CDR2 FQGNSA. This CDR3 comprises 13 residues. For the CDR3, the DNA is TGTGCCAGCAGCTTACGCGGACACTACGAGCAGTACTTC. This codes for CASSLRGHYEQYF.

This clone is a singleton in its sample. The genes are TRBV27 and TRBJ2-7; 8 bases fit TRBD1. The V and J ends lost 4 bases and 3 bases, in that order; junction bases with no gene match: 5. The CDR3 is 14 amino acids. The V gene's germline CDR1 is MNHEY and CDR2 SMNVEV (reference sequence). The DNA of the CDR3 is TGTGCCAGCAGTTCAGGGGGCAGCGGCTACGAGCAGTACTTC. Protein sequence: CASSSGGSGYEQYF.

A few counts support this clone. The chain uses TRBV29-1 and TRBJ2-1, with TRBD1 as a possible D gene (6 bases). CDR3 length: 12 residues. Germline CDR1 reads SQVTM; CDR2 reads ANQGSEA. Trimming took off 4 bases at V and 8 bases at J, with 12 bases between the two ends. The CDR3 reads CSVGSAGDEQFF. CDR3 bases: TGCAGCGTTGGGTCCGCAGGGGATGAGCAGTTCTTC.

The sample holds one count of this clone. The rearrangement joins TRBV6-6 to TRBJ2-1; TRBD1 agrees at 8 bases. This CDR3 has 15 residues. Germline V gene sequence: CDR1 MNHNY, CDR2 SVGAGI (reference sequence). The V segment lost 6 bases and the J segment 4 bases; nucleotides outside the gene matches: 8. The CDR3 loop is CASSQGQEQYNEQFF. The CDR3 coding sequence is TGTGCCAGCAGCCAGGGACAGGAGCAATACAATGAGCAGTTCTTC.

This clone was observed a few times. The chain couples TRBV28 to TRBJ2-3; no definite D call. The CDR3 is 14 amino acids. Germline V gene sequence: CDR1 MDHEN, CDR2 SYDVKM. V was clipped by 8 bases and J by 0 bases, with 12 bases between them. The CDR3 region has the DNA TGTGCCAGCGTGGATGGAGAAAGCACAGATACGCAGTATTTT. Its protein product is CASVDGESTDTQYF.

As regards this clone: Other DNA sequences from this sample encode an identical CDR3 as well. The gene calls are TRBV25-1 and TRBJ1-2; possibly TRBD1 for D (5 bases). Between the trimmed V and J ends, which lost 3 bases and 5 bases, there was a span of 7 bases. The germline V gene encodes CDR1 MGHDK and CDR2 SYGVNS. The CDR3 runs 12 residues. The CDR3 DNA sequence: TGTGCCAGCAGTGACGGGGGTTATGGCTACACCTTC. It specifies CASSDGGYGYTF.

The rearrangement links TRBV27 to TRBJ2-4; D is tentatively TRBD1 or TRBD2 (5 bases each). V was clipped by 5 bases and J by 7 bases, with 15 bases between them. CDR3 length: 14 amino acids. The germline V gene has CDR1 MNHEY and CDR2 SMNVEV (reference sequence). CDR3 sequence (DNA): TGTGCCAGCAGTCCCGAACGTTGGGGGAACATTCAGTACTTC. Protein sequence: CASSPERWGNIQYF.

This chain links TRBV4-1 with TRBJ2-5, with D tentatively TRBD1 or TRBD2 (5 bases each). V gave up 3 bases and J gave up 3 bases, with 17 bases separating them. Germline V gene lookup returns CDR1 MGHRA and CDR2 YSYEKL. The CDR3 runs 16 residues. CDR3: CASSHTTSGTKETQYF. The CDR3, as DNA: TGCGCCAGCAGCCACACCACCTCCGGGACGAAAGAGACCCAGTACTTC.

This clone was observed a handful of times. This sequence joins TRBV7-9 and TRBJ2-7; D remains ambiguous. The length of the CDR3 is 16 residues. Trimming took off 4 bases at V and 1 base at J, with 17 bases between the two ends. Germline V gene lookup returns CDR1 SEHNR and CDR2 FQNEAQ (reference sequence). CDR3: CASSSPRTGGSYEQYF. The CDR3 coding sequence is TGTGCCAGCAGCTCGCCAAGGACCGGTGGGTCCTACGAGCAGTACTTC.

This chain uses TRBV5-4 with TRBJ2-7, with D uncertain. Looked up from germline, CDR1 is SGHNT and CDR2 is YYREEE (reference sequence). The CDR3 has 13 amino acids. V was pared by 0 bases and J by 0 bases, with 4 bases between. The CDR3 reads CASSLVYSYEQYF. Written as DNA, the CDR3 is TGTGCCAGCAGCTTGGTGTACTCCTACGAGCAGTACTTC.

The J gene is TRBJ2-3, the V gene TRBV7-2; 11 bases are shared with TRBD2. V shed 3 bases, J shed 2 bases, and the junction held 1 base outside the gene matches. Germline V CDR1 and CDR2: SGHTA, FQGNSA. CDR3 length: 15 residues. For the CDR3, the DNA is TGTGCCAGCAGCTTTAGCGGGAGGGCCACAGATACGCAGTATTTT. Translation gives CASSFSGRATDTQYF.

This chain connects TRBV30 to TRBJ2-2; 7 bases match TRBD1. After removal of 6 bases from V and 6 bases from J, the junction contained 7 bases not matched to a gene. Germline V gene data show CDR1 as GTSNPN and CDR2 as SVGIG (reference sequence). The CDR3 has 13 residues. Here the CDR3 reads CACDRAIAGELFF. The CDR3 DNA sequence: TGTGCCTGTGACAGGGCGATCGCCGGGGAGCTGTTTTTT.

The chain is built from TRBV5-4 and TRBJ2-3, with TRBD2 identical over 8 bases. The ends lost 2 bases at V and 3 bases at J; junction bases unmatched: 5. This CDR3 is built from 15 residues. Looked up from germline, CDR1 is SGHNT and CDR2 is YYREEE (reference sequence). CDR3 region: CASSLPGLETDTQYF. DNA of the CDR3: TGTGCCAGCAGCTTACCGGGACTAGAAACAGATACGCAGTATTTT. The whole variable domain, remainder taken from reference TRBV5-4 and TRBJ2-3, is ETGVTQSPTHLIKTRGQQVTLRCSSQSGHNTVSWYQQALGQGPQFIFQYYREEENGRGNFPPRFSGLQFPNYSSELNVNALELDDSALYLCASSLPGLETDTQYFGPGTRLTVL.

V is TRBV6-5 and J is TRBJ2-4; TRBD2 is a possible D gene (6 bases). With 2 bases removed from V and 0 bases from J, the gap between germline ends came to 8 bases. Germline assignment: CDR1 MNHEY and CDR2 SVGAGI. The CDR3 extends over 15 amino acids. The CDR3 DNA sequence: TGTGCCAGCAGTTACACGGGGGTAGCCAAAAACATTCAGTACTTC. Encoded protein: CASSYTGVAKNIQYF.